These 5 T cell receptor beta chains were all obtained from the same sample, sequenced in a study of blood T cell repertoires in COVID-19. Libraries were prepared by immunoSEQ multiplex PCR; TCRdb keeps only in-frame clonotypes and omits some of them. The top ten clones hold roughly 11% of a sample with some 270,000 clones, approximately 83% of them seen once. What was sequenced was peripheral blood. These TCRs come from a woman in her 70s with acute or convalescent COVID-19.

The chain has TRBV5-4 and TRBJ1-2, with 8 bases fitting TRBD1. The CDR3 consists of 14 residues. The V gene's germline CDR1 is SGHNT and CDR2 YYREEE (reference sequence). Trimming at V came to 4 bases and at J to 7 bases, leaving 9 bases not matched to a gene. The CDR3 sequence is CASSTLGQGGGYTF. The DNA of the CDR3 is TGTGCCAGCAGCACTCTTGGACAGGGAGGTGGCTACACCTTC. Filled out from reference TRBV5-4 and TRBJ1-2, the complete variable domain reads ETGVTQSPTHLIKTRGQQVTLRCSSQSGHNTVSWYQQALGQGPQFIFQYYREEENGRGNFPPRFSGLQFPNYSSELNVNALELDDSALYLCASSTLGQGGGYTFGSGTRLTVV.

This sequence joins TRBV12-3 or TRBV12-4 and TRBJ2-3, with TRBD2 as a possible D gene (6 bases). This CDR3 spans 13 amino acids. The V gene lost 3 bases and the J gene lost 4 bases, with 8 bases spanning the gap. Here the CDR3 DNA reads TGTGCCAGCAGTTTTGGACTACCAGATACGCAGTATTTT. Protein sequence: CASSFGLPDTQYF.

This clone was observed a handful of times. J is TRBJ2-1 and V is TRBV5-5, with 7 bases aligning to TRBD2. The CDR3 runs to 14 residues. V was clipped by 1 base and J by 5 bases; unmatched bases: 3. Germline V gene sequence: CDR1 SGHKS, CDR2 YYEKEE (reference sequence). CDR3 loop: CASSLSGANNEQFF. The CDR3, as DNA: TGTGCCAGCAGCTTGAGCGGGGCCAACAATGAGCAGTTCTTC.

The gene calls are TRBV23-1 and TRBJ2-3; 9 nucleotides agree with TRBD1. TRBV23-1 is filed as an ORF, its function uncertain. This CDR3 contains 18 residues. J was trimmed by 5 bases and V by 6 bases; bases with no gene match: 18. CDR3 protein: CASSRADRRDRERDTQYF. In nucleotides, the CDR3 is TGCGCCAGCAGCCGTGCCGACCGCCGGGACAGGGAGAGAGATACGCAGTATTTT.

The chain has TRBV27 and TRBJ2-1; tentative D call: TRBD2 (6 bases). CDR1 and CDR2 (germline): MNHEY, SMNVEV (reference sequence). CDR3 size: 15 residues. V dropped 7 bases and J dropped 4 bases, with 17 bases sitting between them. The CDR3 region is CASNAGRSKYNEQFF. The CDR3, as DNA: TGTGCCAGCAATGCGGGGCGATCTAAATACAATGAGCAGTTCTTC.